A single TCR beta chain is shown here with its context. A clone one base away is much larger, so this may be a read error. Preparation of the TCRbeta library was carried out with unique molecular identifiers. One entry per CDR3 protein, called by TCRdb with MiXCR from the PCR reads. Of roughly 49,000 distinct CDR3 sequences in the sample, about a tenth are singletons; the top ten hold roughly 29%. This entry belongs to a study of T-cell reconstitution after alpha-beta-depleted transplantation in children. The trim removed 7 bases at V and 6 bases at J, leaving 6 bases unmatched. The CDR3 covers 16 residues.

The receptor was isolated from a male patient aged 2-15 years who had a stem cell transplant for chronic granulomatous disease, so the T cells may come from the graft donor. The sequenced sample was PBMCs, mostly from graft donor cells, obtained 60 days after TCRalphabeta/CD19-depleted stem cell transplant. The V and J genes are TRBV12-3 or TRBV12-4 and TRBJ2-1; the match to TRBD2 covers 16 bases. In DNA, the CDR3 is TGTGCCAGCACCGGGACTAGCGGGAGGGGCTTCAATGAGCAGTTCTTC. Residues: CASTGTSGRGFNEQFF.